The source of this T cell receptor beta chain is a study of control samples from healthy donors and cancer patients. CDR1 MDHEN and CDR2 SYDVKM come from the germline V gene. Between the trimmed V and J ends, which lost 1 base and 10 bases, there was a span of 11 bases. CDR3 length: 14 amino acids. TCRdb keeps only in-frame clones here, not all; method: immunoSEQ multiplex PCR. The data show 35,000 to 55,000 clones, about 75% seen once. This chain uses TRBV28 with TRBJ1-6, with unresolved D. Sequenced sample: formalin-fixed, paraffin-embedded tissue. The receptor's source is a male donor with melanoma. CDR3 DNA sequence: TGTGCCAGCAGTTTATTGAGGGAAGACTCACCCCTCCACTTT. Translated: CASSLLREDSPLHF.